The entry below gives a single T cell receptor beta chain sequence along with its context. Its cognate antigen is unknown. This entry comes from a study of response to subunit inactivated influenza vaccine. The CDR3 is 11 residues long. V was shortened by 5 bases and J by 1 base, with 6 bases between the two germline ends. Per the germline V gene, CDR1 is SQVTM and CDR2 is ANQGSEA. Findings and caveats of the study: Each seasonal influenza vaccination recruits few new T cells, the authors suggested.

MiXCR was run by TCRdb on the RT-PCR reads, yielding one entry per CDR3 protein. The sample records about 700,000 distinct CDR3 sequences, 11% to 15% being singletons. The chain recombines TRBV29-1 with TRBJ2-7; D is unclear. The source of this sequence is a man in his fifties or sixties who received an inactivated influenza vaccine. This specimen consisted of PBMCs from blood, obtained roughly 2 weeks before vaccination. The CDR3 here is CSVRDSYEQYF. For the CDR3, the DNA is TGCAGCGTTAGGGATTCCTACGAGCAGTACTTC.